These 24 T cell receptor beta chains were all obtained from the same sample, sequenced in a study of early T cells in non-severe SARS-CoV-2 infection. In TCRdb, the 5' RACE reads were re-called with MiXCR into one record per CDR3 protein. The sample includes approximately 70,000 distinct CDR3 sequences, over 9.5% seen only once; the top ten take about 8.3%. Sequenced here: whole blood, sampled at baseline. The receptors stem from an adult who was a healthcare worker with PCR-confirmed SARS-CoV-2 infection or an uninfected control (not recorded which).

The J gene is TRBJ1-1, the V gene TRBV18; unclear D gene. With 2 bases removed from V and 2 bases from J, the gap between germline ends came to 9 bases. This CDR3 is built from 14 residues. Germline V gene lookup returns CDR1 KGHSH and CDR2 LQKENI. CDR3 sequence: CASSPLDLNTEAFF. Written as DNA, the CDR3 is TGTGCCAGCTCACCATTGGATCTTAACACTGAAGCTTTCTTT.

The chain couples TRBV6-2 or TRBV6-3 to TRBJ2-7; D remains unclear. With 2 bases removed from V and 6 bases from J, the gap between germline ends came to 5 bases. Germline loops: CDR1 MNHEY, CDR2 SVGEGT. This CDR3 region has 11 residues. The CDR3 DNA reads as TGTGCCAGCAGTTACGGGGTCGAGCAGTACTTC. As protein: CASSYGVEQYF.

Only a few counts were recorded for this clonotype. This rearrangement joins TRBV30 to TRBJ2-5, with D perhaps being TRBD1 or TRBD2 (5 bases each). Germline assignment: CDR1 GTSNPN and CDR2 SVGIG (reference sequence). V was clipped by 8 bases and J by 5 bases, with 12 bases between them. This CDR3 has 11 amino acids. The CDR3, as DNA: TGTGCCGAGGGGCTCCGGGAGACCCAGTACTTC. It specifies CAEGLRETQYF.

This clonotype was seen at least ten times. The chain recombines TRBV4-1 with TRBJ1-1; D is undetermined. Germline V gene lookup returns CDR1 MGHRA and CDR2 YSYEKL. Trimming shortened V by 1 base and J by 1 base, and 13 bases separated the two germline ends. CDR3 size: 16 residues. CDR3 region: CASSQVLGTTNTEAFF. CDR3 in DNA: TGCGCCAGCAGCCAAGTTTTAGGTACAACGAACACTGAAGCTTTCTTT.

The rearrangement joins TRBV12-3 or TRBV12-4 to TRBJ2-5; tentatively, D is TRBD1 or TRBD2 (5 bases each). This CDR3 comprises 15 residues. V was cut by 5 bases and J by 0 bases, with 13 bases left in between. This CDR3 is CASSPTLGHQETQYF. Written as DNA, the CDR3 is TGTGCCAGCAGTCCTACCCTGGGACACCAAGAGACCCAGTACTTC.

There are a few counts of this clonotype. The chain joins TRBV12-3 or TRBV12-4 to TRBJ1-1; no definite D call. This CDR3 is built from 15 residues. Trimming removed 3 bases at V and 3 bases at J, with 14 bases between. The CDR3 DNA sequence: TGTGCCAGCAGTTTCGGGAGGGTCGGGGACACTGAAGCTTTCTTT. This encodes CASSFGRVGDTEAFF.

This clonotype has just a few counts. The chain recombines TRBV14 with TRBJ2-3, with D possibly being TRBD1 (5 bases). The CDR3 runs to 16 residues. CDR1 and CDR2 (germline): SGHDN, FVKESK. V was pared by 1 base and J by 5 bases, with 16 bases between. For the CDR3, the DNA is TGTGCCAGCAGCCAAGGCCAAACAGGTTTTGGAGATACGCAGTATTTT. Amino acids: CASSQGQTGFGDTQYF.

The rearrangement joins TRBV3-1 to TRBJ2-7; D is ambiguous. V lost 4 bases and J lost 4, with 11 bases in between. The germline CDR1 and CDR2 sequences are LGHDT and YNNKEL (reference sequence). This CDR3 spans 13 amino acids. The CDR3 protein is CASSPGFGYEQYF. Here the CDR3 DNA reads TGTGCCAGCAGCCCCGGGTTTGGTTACGAGCAGTACTTC.

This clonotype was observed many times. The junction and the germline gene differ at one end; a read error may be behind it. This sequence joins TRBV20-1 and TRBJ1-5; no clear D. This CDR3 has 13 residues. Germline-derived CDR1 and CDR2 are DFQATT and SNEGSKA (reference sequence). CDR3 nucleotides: TGCAGTGCTGGAGAGGGCGGCCTACAGCCCCAGCATTTT. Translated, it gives CSAGEGGLQPQHF.

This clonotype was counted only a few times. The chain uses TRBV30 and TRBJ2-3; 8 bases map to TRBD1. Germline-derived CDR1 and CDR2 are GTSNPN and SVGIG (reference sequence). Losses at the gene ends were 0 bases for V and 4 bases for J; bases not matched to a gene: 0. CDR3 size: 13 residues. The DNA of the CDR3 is TGTGCCTGGAGTGTACAGGGGGCAGATACGCAGTATTTT. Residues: CAWSVQGADTQYF. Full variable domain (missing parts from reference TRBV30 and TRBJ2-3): SQTIHQWPATLVQPVGSPLSLECTVEGTSNPNLYWYRQAAGRGLQLLFYSVGIGQISSEVPQNLSASRPQDRQFILSSKKLLLSDSGFYLCAWSVQGADTQYFGPGTRLTVL.

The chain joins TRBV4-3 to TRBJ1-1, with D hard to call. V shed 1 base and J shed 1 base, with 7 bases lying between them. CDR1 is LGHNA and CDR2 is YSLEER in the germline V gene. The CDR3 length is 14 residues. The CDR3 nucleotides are TGCGCCAGCAGCCAAGTCCCGAGGAACACTGAAGCTTTCTTT. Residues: CASSQVPRNTEAFF.

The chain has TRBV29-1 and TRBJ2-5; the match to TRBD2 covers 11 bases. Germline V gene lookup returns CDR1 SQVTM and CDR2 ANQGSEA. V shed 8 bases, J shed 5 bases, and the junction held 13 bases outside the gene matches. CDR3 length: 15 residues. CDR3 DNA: TGCAGCATTGCACAACTAGCGGGGGTAGGGGAGACCCAGTACTTC. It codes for CSIAQLAGVGETQYF.

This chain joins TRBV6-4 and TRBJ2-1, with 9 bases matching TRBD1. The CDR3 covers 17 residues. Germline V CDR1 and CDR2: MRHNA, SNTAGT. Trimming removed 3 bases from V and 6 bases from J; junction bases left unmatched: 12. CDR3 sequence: CASSERGGGQGFNEQFF. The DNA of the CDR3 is TGTGCCAGCAGTGAGAGAGGGGGGGGACAGGGATTCAATGAGCAGTTCTTC.

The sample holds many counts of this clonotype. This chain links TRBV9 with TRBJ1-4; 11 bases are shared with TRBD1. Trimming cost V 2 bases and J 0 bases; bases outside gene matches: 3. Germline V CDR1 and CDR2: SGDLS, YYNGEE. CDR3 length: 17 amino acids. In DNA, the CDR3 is TGTGCCAGCAGCGTTTCGGGACAGGGGGCAACTAATGAAAAACTGTTTTTT. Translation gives CASSVSGQGATNEKLFF.

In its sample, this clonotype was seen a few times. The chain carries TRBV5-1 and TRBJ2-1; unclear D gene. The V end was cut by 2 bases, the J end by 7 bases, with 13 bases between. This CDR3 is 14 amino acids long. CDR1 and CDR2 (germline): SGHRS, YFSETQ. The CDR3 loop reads CASSFQDQTNEQFF. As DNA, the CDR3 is TGCGCCAGCAGCTTTCAAGACCAGACGAATGAGCAGTTCTTC. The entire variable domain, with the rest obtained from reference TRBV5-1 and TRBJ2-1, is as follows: KAGVTQTPRYLIKTRGQQVTLSCSPISGHRSVSWYQQTPGQGLQFLFEYFSETQRNKGNFPGRFSGRQFSNSRSEMNVSTLELGDSALYLCASSFQDQTNEQFFGPGTRLTVL.

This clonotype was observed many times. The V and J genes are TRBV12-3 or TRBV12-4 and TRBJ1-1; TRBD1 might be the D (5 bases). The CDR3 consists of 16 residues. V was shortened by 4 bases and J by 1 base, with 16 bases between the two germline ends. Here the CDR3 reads CASSSQVLVRNTEAFF. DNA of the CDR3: TGTGCCAGCAGTTCACAGGTACTAGTTCGGAACACTGAAGCTTTCTTT.

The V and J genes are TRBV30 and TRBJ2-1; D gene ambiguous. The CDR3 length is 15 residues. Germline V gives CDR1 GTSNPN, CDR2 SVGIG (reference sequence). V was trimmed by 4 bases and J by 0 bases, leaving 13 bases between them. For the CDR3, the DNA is TGTGCCTGGATGATGTGGCAGAGCTCCTACAATGAGCAGTTCTTC. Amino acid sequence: CAWMMWQSSYNEQFF.

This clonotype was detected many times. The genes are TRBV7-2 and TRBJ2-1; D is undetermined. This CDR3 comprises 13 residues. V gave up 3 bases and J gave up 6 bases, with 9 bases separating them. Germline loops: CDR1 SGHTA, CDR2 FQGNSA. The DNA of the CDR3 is TGTGCCAGCAGCTTTACGGCCTTCAATGAGCAGTTCTTC. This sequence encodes CASSFTAFNEQFF.

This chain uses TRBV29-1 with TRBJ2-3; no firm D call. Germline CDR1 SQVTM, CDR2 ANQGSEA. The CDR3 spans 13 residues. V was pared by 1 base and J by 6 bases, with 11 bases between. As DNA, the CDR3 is TGCAGCGTTGAAGCGGTGCCTCTGGATACGCAGTATTTT. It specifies CSVEAVPLDTQYF.

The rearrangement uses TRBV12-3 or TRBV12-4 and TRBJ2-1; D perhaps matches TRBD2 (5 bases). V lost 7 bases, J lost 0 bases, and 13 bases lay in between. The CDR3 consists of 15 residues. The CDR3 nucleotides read TGTGCCAGCAATCCGACTGGGAGCTCCTACAATGAGCAGTTCTTC. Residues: CASNPTGSSYNEQFF.

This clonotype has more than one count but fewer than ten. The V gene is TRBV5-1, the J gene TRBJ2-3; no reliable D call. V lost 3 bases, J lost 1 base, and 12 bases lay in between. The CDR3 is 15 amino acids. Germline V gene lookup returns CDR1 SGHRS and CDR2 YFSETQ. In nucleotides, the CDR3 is TGCGCCAGCAGCTCGACCCTCTGGGGCACAGATACGCAGTATTTT. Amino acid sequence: CASSSTLWGTDTQYF.

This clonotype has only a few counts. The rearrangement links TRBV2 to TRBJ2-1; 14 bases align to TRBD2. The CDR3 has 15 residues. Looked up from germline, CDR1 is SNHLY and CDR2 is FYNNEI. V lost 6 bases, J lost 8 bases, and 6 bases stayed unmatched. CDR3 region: CASSVTSGGAYEQFF. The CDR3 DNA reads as TGTGCCAGCAGCGTGACTAGCGGGGGGGCATATGAGCAGTTCTTC.

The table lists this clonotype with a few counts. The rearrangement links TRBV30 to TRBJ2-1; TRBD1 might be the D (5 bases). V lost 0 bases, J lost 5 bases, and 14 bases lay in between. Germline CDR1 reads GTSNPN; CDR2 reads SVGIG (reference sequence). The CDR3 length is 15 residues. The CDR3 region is CAWSVRHLGDNEQFF. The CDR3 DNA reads TGTGCCTGGAGTGTACGGCACCTAGGGGACAATGAGCAGTTCTTC.

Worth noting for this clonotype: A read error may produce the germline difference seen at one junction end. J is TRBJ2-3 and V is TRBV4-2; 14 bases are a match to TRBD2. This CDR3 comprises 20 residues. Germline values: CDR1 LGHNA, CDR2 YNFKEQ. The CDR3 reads CANSQISDLTSGGVTDTQYF. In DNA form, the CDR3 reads TGTGCCAACAGCCAAATATCCGACCTGACTAGCGGGGGGGTAACAGATACGCAGTATTTT.